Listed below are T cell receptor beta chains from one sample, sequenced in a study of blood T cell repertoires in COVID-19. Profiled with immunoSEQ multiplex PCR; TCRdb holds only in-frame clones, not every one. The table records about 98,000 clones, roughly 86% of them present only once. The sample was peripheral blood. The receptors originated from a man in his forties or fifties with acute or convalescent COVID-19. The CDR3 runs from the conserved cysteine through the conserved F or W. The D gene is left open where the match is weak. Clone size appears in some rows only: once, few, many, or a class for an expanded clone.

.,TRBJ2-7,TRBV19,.,CASSRDLSYEQYF,TGTGCCAGTAGTCGAGACTTGTCCTACGAGCAGTACTTC
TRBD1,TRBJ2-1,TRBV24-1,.,CATQVRTGGKNEQFF,TGTGCCACCCAGGTACGGACAGGGGGTAAGAATGAGCAGTTCTTC
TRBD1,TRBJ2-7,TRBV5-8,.,CASKKRGQGAPEQYF,TGTGCCAGCAAAAAACGGGGACAGGGGGCGCCTGAGCAGTACTTC
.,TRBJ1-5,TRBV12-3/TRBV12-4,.,CASRIGSNQPQHF,TGTGCCAGCAGAATCGGTAGCAATCAGCCCCAGCATTTT
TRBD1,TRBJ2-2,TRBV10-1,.,CASSPDRGAGELFF,TGCGCCAGCAGTCCGGACAGGGGCGCCGGGGAGCTGTTTTTT
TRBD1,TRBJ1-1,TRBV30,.,CAWSGGAGTANTEAFF,TGTGCCTGGAGTGGGGGCGCAGGGACAGCGAACACTGAAGCTTTCTTT
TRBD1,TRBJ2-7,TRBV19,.,CASSFRGRSYEQYF,TGTGCCAGTAGTTTCAGGGGGAGATCCTACGAGCAGTACTTC
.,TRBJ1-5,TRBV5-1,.,CASSLGEGSGNQPQHF,TGCGCCAGCAGCTTGGGAGAGGGCTCGGGGAATCAGCCCCAGCATTTT
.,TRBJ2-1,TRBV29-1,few,CSYYGQGRAFNEQFF,TGCAGCTACTACGGCCAGGGCCGAGCCTTTAATGAGCAGTTCTTC
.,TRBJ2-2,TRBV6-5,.,CASSLSPDTGELFF,TGTGCCAGCAGTCTGTCCCCTGACACCGGGGAGCTGTTTTTT
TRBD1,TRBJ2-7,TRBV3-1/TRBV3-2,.,CASSQDVGSTGVEQYF,TGTGCCAGCAGCCAAGATGTGGGGTCAACAGGGGTCGAGCAGTACTTC
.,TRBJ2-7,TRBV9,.,CASSVAAESYEQYF,TGTGCCAGCAGCGTTGCAGCGGAGTCCTACGAGCAGTACTTC
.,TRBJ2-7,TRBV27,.,CASSLERGRYEQYF,TGTGCCAGCAGTCTCGAAAGGGGCAGATACGAGCAGTACTTC